This note documents a single TCR beta chain sequence. V shed 4 bases and J 6 bases; nucleotides not matched to a gene: 6. Per germline, CDR1 SQVTM and CDR2 ANQGSEA. This CDR3 has 14 amino acids. The data were taken from a study of blood T cell repertoires in COVID-19. As for the study in general: Collection of acute and convalescent COVID-19 samples took place in the United States, Italy and Spain.

In the authors' methods: Reference gene primer amplification yielded estimated nucleated cell counts. Only in-frame clones appear in the TCRdb table, and some are missing; sequencing was by immunoSEQ multiplex PCR. The DNA gave D and trimming, while V, J and clone size come from that table. Of tens of thousands of clones in the sample, approximately 91% were seen once. V is TRBV29-1 and J is TRBJ2-4; 10 nucleotides agree with TRBD1. The TCR was taken from a man aged 65 to 79 with active COVID-19. The sample consisted of peripheral blood. CDR3 coding DNA: TGCAGCGTTGGGGGCCGGGACAGGGGAAACATTCAGTACTTC. Translating it yields CSVGGRDRGNIQYF.